Each of the 20 T cell receptor beta chains below was sequenced from the same sample in a study of response to subunit inactivated influenza vaccine. MiXCR, run by TCRdb on the RT-PCR reads, gives a single entry per CDR3 protein. The sample contains hundreds of thousands of distinct CDR3 sequences, around a sixth of which appear only once. The sequencing used PBMCs from blood, collected roughly 5 days after vaccination. The receptor set was obtained from a man in his forties or fifties who received an inactivated influenza vaccine.

There are a few counts of this clonotype. The genes are TRBV15 and TRBJ2-1, with unresolved D. The V end was cut by 0 bases, the J end by 7 bases, with 13 bases between. The CDR3 runs to 15 residues. CDR1 and CDR2 (germline): LNHNV, YYDKDF (reference sequence). This chain's CDR3 is CATSRDLPARNEQFF. The CDR3 DNA follows: TGTGCCACCAGCAGAGATTTACCAGCGCGGAATGAGCAGTTCTTC.

This clonotype was counted between two and nine times. This CDR3 reads CATSRQETDIQYF. The CDR3 DNA sequence: TGTGCCACCAGCCGACAGGAGACGGACATTCAGTACTTC. The rearrangement joins TRBV15 to TRBJ2-4, with TRBD1 as a possible D gene (6 bases). Germline CDR1 reads LNHNV; CDR2 reads YYDKDF (reference sequence). Trimming took 5 bases from V and 8 from J, leaving 13 bases between them. There are 13 residues in the CDR3.

The chain combines TRBV9 with TRBJ2-2; the match to TRBD1 covers 11 bases. The junction had 10 bases not matched to a gene; V was cut back by 4 bases and J by 5 bases. CDR1 SGDLS and CDR2 YYNGEE come from the germline V gene. CDR3 size: 17 residues. DNA for the CDR3: TGTGCCAGCAGCCCCTGGGACAGGGGGTTCGAGACCGGGGAGCTGTTTTTT. It codes for CASSPWDRGFETGELFF.

This clonotype has more than one count but fewer than ten. V and J are TRBV12-3 or TRBV12-4 and TRBJ2-4, with 9 bases identical to TRBD1. V dropped 4 bases and J dropped 8; count of bases not matched to a gene: 9. The CDR3 totals 15 residues. The CDR3 coding sequence is TGTGCCAGCAGTTCGTCCTGGGACAGGGCGGACATTCAGTACTTC. Amino acids: CASSSSWDRADIQYF.

The chain employs TRBV5-5 and TRBJ2-1; D not resolved. CDR1 is SGHKS and CDR2 is YYEKEE in the germline V gene (reference sequence). CDR3 length: 14 residues. V was trimmed by 1 base and J by 5 bases, leaving 10 bases between them. The CDR3 region has the DNA TGTGCCAGCAGCTTGTTTGGCCAGGACAATGAGCAGTTCTTC. Encoded protein: CASSLFGQDNEQFF.

This clonotype was seen repeatedly, ten times or more. The gene calls are TRBV29-1 and TRBJ2-1; TRBD2 aligns across 7 bases. The V segment lost 2 bases and the J segment 4 bases; nucleotides outside the gene matches: 5. The CDR3 is 14 amino acids. Germline CDR1 SQVTM, CDR2 ANQGSEA. The CDR3 DNA follows: TGCAGCGTTGAATTGCTAGCGGAGTACAATGAGCAGTTCTTC. Its translation: CSVELLAEYNEQFF.

This clonotype was counted a few times. The chain uses TRBV5-8 and TRBJ2-6, with D tentatively TRBD1 (5 bases). Trimming pared 2 bases from V and 0 bases from J, leaving 15 bases between. The CDR3 covers 18 residues. CDR1 SGHTS and CDR2 YDEGEE come from the germline V gene. The CDR3 sequence is CASSFEQGLISGANVLTF. The CDR3 coding sequence is TGTGCCAGCAGCTTCGAGCAGGGCCTGATCTCTGGGGCCAACGTCCTGACTTTC. Full variable domain (missing parts from reference TRBV5-8 and TRBJ2-6): EAGVTQSPTHLIKTRGQQATLRCSPISGHTSVYWYQQALGLGLQFLLWYDEGEERNRGNFPPRFSGRQFPNYSSELNVNALELEDSALYLCASSFEQGLISGANVLTFGAGSRLTVL.

The chain is built from TRBV20-1 and TRBJ2-5; the match to TRBD2 covers 13 bases. CDR3 length: 15 residues. Germline lookup yields CDR1 DFQATT and CDR2 SNEGSKA (reference sequence). The V and J ends lost 4 bases and 4 bases, in that order; junction bases with no gene match: 6. The CDR3 DNA sequence: TGCAGTGCTATGACTAGCGGGGGGCCCCCAGAGACCCAGTACTTC. This codes for CSAMTSGGPPETQYF.

This clonotype was detected a few times. CDR3 DNA sequence: TGCGCCAGCAGCTCACAGGGAAGGGCCTACGAGCAGTACTTC. Encoded protein: CASSSQGRAYEQYF. The V and J genes are TRBV5-1 and TRBJ2-7; D may be TRBD1 (6 bases). Germline V lookup: CDR1 SGHRS, CDR2 YFSETQ. The germline V and J ends were trimmed by 3 bases and 2 bases, with 12 bases remaining between them. This CDR3 has 14 amino acids.

The gene calls are TRBV7-8 and TRBJ2-5; TRBD1 is a possible D gene (5 bases). Trimming took 6 bases from V and 1 from J, leaving 12 bases between them. This CDR3 is 14 amino acids long. Per the germline V gene, CDR1 is SGHVS and CDR2 is FQNEAQ. In nucleotides, the CDR3 is TGTGCCAGCAGTAAGGGCAGGGTCCAAGAGACCCAGTACTTC. It specifies CASSKGRVQETQYF.

By share of the sample, this clonotype is medium-sized. The chain recombines TRBV20-1 with TRBJ2-7, with D maybe TRBD2 (5 bases). The CDR3 spans 13 residues. The germline V gene has CDR1 DFQATT and CDR2 SNEGSKA (reference sequence). V lost 6 bases, J lost 6 bases, and 18 bases lay in between. CDR3 region: CSAKSNPGIEQYF. Written as DNA, the CDR3 is TGCAGTGCCAAGTCTAACCCCGGGATCGAGCAGTACTTC.

This clonotype was observed a handful of times. The genes are TRBV5-6 and TRBJ2-2; TRBD1 aligns across 9 bases. This CDR3 is built from 15 residues. Trimming took 4 bases from V and 5 from J; bases not matched to a gene: 6. Germline V CDR1 and CDR2: SGHDT, YYEEEE. The CDR3 bases are TGTGCCAGCAGCGGGGACAGGGTTCGGACCGGGGAGCTGTTTTTT. This encodes CASSGDRVRTGELFF.

The chain is built from TRBV7-2 and TRBJ2-7, with TRBD2 matching 11 bases. The V and J ends lost 1 base and 0 bases, in that order; junction bases with no gene match: 2. Germline CDR1 is SGHTA and CDR2 is FQGNSA. The CDR3 has 16 amino acids. The DNA of the CDR3 is TGTGCCAGCAGCTTAGTAGCGGGGGGGCACTCCTACGAGCAGTACTTC. Amino acid sequence: CASSLVAGGHSYEQYF.

This clonotype has a handful of counts. V gene TRBV20-1 combines with J gene TRBJ2-1, with TRBD2 matching 9 bases. The CDR3 consists of 16 residues. Trimming removed 1 base from V and 7 bases from J; junction bases left unmatched: 11. Germline V gene data show CDR1 as DFQATT and CDR2 as SNEGSKA (reference sequence). The DNA for the CDR3 is TGCAGTGCTAGAGGGGTTGGTAGCGGGAGTTATAATGAGCAGTTCTTC. Translation gives CSARGVGSGSYNEQFF.

This clonotype was found a few times. The chain carries TRBV4-3 and TRBJ1-1, with D possibly matching TRBD1 (6 bases). Germline V gene lookup returns CDR1 LGHNA and CDR2 YSLEER. There are 14 residues in the CDR3. Trimming shortened V by 0 bases and J by 13 bases, and 18 bases separated the two germline ends. The CDR3 region is CASSQDGKGGSGFF. DNA for the CDR3: TGCGCCAGCAGCCAAGATGGCAAGGGGGGGTCAGGTTTCTTT.

This clonotype was counted only a few times. V is TRBV6-4 and J is TRBJ1-1; maybe TRBD1 (6 bases). V was pared by 5 bases and J by 4 bases, with 11 bases between. CDR1 MRHNA and CDR2 SNTAGT come from the germline V gene. The CDR3 sequence is 13 residues long. The CDR3 nucleotides are TGTGCCAGCAGTAGGACAGAGAGCACTGAAGCTTTCTTT. Protein: CASSRTESTEAFF.

The count of this clonotype is one. This chain joins TRBV4-1 and TRBJ1-4; D call uncertain. CDR1 is MGHRA and CDR2 is YSYEKL in the germline V gene. CDR3 length: 14 residues. Trimming removed 1 base at V and 8 bases at J, with 11 bases between. The CDR3 loop reads CASSQGVDGEKLFF. CDR3 in DNA: TGCGCCAGCAGCCAAGGAGTGGACGGCGAAAAACTGTTTTTT.

The rearrangement uses TRBV9 and TRBJ2-7, with a weak D call TRBD2 (6 bases). V lost 0 bases and J 0 bases, leaving 10 bases between the germline ends. The germline V gene encodes CDR1 SGDLS and CDR2 YYNGEE. This CDR3 has 15 residues. In nucleotides, the CDR3 is TGTGCCAGCAGCGTAGCCGGCGGGAACTCCTACGAGCAGTACTTC. Encoded protein: CASSVAGGNSYEQYF.

The chain has TRBV6-5 and TRBJ2-1; 12 bases match TRBD2. The germline V gene has CDR1 MNHEY and CDR2 SVGAGI. The trim removed 6 bases at V and 10 bases at J, leaving 1 base unmatched. CDR3 length: 12 residues. As DNA, the CDR3 is TGTGCCAGCAGGGGGACTAGCGGGGAGCAGTTCTTC. It codes for CASRGTSGEQFF.

This clonotype was counted at least ten times. The genes are TRBV7-2 and TRBJ2-7; no clear D. CDR3 length: 12 residues. Per germline, CDR1 SGHTA and CDR2 FQGNSA. Between the trimmed V and J ends, which lost 2 bases and 3 bases, there was a span of 5 bases. In DNA form, the CDR3 reads TGTGCCAGCAGCTTAAGTGTCTACGAGCAGTACTTC. Translated: CASSLSVYEQYF.